The entry below gives a single T cell receptor (beta chain) sequence along with its context. Antigen specificity is unknown. These data originate in a study of cytomegalovirus exposure and HLA in healthy donors. Study-wide results and caveats: In a later analysis, HLA-associated TCR beta chains were more clonally expanded than equally common others. Per published accounts, TCR beta sequences correctly predicted the HLA-A and HLA-B alleles of most subjects.

The PCR had 60 Vbeta and 13 Jbeta primers. Libraries were prepared by immunoSEQ multiplex PCR; TCRdb keeps only in-frame clonotypes and omits some of them. Of some 140,000 clones listed, around 75% are singletons. Trimming took 0 bases from V and 8 from J, leaving 14 bases between them. The CDR3 contains 15 residues. Germline lookup yields CDR1 MNHNS and CDR2 SASEGT. Likely unrecorded immune exposures existed in these nominally healthy donors. The J gene is TRBJ2-1, the V gene TRBV6-1, with TRBD2 as a possible D gene (7 bases). The TCR comes from a female donor in good health and CMV-seronegative. The sample taken for sequencing was PBMCs. This chain's CDR3 is CASSEAGGPGDEQFF. The DNA for the CDR3 is TGTGCCAGCAGTGAAGCGGGGGGGCCTGGCGATGAGCAGTTCTTC.